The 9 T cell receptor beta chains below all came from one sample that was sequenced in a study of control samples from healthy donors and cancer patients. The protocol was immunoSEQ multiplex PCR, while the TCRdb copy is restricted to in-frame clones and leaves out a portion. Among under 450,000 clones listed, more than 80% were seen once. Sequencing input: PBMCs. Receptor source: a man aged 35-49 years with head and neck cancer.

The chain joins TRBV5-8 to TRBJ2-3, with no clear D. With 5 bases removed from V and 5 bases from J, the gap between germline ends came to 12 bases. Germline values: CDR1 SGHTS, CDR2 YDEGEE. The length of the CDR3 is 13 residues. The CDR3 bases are TGTGCCAGCAGACGATACACTGGAGATACGCAGTATTTT. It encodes CASRRYTGDTQYF.

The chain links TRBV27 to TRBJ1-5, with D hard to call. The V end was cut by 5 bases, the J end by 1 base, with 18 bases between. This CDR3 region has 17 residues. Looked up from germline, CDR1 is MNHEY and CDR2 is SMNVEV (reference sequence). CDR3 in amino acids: CASSPQKSVGSNQPQHF. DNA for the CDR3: TGTGCCAGCAGTCCCCAGAAGTCGGTTGGGAGCAATCAGCCCCAGCATTTT.

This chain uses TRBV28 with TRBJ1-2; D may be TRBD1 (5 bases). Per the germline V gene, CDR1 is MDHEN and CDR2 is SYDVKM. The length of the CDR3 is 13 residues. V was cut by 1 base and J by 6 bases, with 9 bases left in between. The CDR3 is CASSLLGRDGYTF. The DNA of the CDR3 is TGTGCCAGCAGTTTATTAGGCAGGGATGGCTACACCTTC.

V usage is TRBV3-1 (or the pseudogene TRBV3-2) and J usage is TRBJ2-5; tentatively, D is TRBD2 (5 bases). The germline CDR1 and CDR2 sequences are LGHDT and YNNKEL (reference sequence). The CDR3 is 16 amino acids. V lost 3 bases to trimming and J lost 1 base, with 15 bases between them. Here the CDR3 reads CASSQATYAGQETQYF. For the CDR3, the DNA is TGTGCCAGCAGCCAGGCCACGTATGCGGGCCAAGAGACCCAGTACTTC.

The CDR3 loop is CASSFRPGPPDEQYF. The CDR3 region has the DNA TGTGCCAGCAGCTTCAGACCGGGACCCCCCGACGAGCAGTACTTC. The chain uses TRBV11-2 and TRBJ2-7; D assignment may be TRBD1 or TRBD2 (5 bases each). Trimming stripped 3 bases from V and 5 bases from J, with 17 bases between. The CDR3 has 15 amino acids. CDR1 SGHAT and CDR2 FQNNGV come from the germline V gene.

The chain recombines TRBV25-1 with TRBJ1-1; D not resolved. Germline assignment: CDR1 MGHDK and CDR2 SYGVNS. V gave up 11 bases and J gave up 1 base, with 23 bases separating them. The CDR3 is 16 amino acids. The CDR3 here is CASDDSPRTGNTEAFF. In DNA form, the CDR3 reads TGTGCCTCCGACGATTCCCCGAGGACCGGGAACACTGAAGCTTTCTTT.

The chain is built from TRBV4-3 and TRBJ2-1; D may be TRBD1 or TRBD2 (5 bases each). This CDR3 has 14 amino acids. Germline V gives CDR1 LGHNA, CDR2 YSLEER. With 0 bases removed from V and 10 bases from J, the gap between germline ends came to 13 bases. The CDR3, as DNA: TGCGCCAGCAGCCAAGAGAGGGGCACATTCGAGCAGTTCTTC. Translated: CASSQERGTFEQFF.

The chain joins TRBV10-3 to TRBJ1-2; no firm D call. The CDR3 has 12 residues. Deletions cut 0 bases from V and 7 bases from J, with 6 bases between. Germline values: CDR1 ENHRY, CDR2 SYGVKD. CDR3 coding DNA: TGTGCCATCAGTGAGTCAAACAGTGGCTACACCTTC. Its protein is CAISESNSGYTF.

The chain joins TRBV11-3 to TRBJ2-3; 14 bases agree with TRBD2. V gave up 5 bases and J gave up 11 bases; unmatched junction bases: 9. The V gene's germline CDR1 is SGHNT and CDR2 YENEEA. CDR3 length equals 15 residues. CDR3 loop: CASSPGLAGGVRQYF. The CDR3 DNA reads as TGTGCCAGCAGCCCAGGACTAGCGGGAGGAGTTAGGCAGTATTTT.